A single sample is the source of the 3 T cell receptor beta chains below, sequenced in a study of shared clonotypes between healthy human individuals. Libraries were prepared by immunoSEQ multiplex PCR; TCRdb keeps only in-frame clonotypes and omits some of them. The table has approximately 2,200,000 clones, just over 90% seen once. It was CD45RO-negative cells, positively selected for CCR7, that made up naive CD8 cells, with terminally differentiated effector memory CD45RA+ cells excluded. Source material: naive CD8+ T cells from PBMCs. The receptors were gathered from a young man in good health. Some clones in this sample may be carry-over from other donors' samples.

The chain is built from TRBV12-2 and TRBJ1-2; the table assigns TRBD1, which was not confirmed against the DNA. TRBV12-2 constitutes a pseudogene. CDR3 size: 17 residues. The CDR3 loop reads CASRLSGTGRGRYGYTF. Written as DNA, the CDR3 is TGTGCAAGTCGCCTCTCCGGGACAGGGCGAGGGCGGTATGGCTACACCTTC.

This chain joins TRBV14 and TRBJ2-1; D may be TRBD1 or TRBD2 (6 bases each). This CDR3 contains 15 residues. V gave up 4 bases and J gave up 1 base, with 11 bases separating them. Germline CDR1 is SGHDN and CDR2 is FVKESK. The CDR3 sequence: CASSPGGGSYNEQFF. The CDR3 region has the DNA TGTGCCAGCAGCCCCGGAGGGGGTTCCTACAATGAGCAGTTCTTC.

This clone was seen only once. The chain has TRBV6-6 and TRBJ2-5; D is tentatively TRBD1 or TRBD2 (5 bases each). This CDR3 spans 15 amino acids. The germline V and J ends were trimmed by 4 bases and 2 bases, with 14 bases remaining between them. Germline CDR1 reads MNHNY; CDR2 reads SVGAGI (reference sequence). This CDR3 is CASSSPGRSQETQYF. DNA of the CDR3: TGTGCCAGCAGTTCGCCGGGACGTAGTCAAGAGACCCAGTACTTC.